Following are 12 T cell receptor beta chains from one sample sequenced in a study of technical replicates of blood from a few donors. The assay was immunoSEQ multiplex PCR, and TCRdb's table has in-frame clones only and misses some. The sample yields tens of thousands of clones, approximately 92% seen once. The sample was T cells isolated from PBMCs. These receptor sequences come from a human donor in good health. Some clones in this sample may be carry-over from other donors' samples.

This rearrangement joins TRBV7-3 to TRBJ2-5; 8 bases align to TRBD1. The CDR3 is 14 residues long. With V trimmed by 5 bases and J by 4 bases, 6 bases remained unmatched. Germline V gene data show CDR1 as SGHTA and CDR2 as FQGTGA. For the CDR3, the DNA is TGTGCCAGCAGCCCTGGACAGGGAGGAGAGACCCAGTACTTC. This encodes CASSPGQGGETQYF.

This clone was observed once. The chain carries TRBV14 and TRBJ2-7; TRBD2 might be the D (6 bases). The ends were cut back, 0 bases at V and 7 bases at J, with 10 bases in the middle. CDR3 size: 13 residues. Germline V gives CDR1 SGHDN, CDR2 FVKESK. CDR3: CASSQDSGREQYF. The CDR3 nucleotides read TGTGCCAGCAGCCAAGACAGCGGGCGGGAGCAGTACTTC.

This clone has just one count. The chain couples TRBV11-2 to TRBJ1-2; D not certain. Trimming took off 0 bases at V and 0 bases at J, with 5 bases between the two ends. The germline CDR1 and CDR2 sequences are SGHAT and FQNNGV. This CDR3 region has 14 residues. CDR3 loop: CASSLDPTNYGYTF. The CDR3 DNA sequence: TGTGCCAGCAGCTTAGATCCCACTAACTATGGCTACACCTTC.

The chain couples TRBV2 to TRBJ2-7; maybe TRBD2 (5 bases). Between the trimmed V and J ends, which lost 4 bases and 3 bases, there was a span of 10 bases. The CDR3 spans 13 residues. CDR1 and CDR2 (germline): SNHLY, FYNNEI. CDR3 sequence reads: CASSGTGYYEQYF. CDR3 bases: TGTGCCAGCAGTGGGACGGGATACTACGAGCAGTACTTC.

In DNA form, the CDR3 reads TGCAGCGTTGAAGAGTCTCGCAGGGGATTTTTTAGAGGGTCAGAGACCCAGTACTTC. Amino acid sequence: CSVEESRRGFFRGSETQYF. V usage is TRBV29-1 and J usage is TRBJ2-5; possible D gene TRBD1, 6 bases. V was clipped by 0 bases and J by 4 bases, with 27 bases between them. CDR3 length: 19 residues. Germline V gene lookup returns CDR1 SQVTM and CDR2 ANQGSEA.

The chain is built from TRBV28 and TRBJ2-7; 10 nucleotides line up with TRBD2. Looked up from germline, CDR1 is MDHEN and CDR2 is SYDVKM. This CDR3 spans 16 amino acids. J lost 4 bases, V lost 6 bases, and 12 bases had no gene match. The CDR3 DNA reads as TGTGCCAGCAGCCCCTACGGGGCTAGCGGGAGTTACGAGCAGTACTTC. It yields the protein CASSPYGASGSYEQYF.

The CDR3 region is CAIGQGTGELFF. CDR3 in DNA: TGTGCCATCGGTCAGGGGACCGGGGAGCTGTTTTTT. This chain joins TRBV10-3 and TRBJ2-2, with a weak D call TRBD1 (6 bases). V was shortened by 8 bases and J by 5 bases, with 9 bases between the two germline ends. Germline CDR1 is ENHRY and CDR2 is SYGVKD. The CDR3 is 12 residues long.

The CDR3 here is CASSLSPGNALNTQYF. Here the CDR3 DNA reads TGTGCCAGCAGTTTATCTCCGGGAAATGCGCTAAATACGCAGTATTTT. This chain uses TRBV27 with TRBJ2-3, with D perhaps matching TRBD2 (5 bases). Trimming cost V 0 bases and J 7 bases, with 17 bases left between them. CDR3 length: 16 residues. Germline CDR1 reads MNHEY; CDR2 reads SMNVEV (reference sequence).

The CDR3 nucleotides read TGTGCCAGCAGCGTAGGGGCGGATACGCAGTATTTT. Translated: CASSVGADTQYF. This sequence joins TRBV9 and TRBJ2-3; no clear D gene. The CDR3 spans 12 residues. V gave up 0 bases and J gave up 6 bases, with 5 bases separating them. Per the germline V gene, CDR1 is SGDLS and CDR2 is YYNGEE.

CDR3 sequence reads: CASSLGTGGTQYF. CDR3 bases: TGTGCCAGCAGCTTGGGGACGGGAGGGACCCAGTACTTC. The rearrangement uses TRBV27 and TRBJ2-5; 7 positions agree with TRBD2. Looked up from germline, CDR1 is MNHEY and CDR2 is SMNVEV (reference sequence). The CDR3 sequence is 13 residues long. The trim removed 6 bases at V and 7 bases at J, leaving 8 bases unmatched.

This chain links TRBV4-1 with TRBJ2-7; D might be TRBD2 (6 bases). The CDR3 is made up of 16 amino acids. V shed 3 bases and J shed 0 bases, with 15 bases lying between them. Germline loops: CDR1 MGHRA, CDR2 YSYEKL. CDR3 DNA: TGCGCCAGCAGCCACCAGACGGGGGTCAGCTCCTACGAGCAGTACTTC. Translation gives CASSHQTGVSSYEQYF.

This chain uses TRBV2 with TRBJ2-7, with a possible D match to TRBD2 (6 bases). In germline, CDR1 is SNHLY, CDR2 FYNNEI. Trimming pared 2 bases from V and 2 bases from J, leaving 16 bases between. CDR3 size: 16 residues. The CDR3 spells CASSETPGLVPYEQYF. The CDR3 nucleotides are TGTGCCAGCAGTGAAACACCGGGACTCGTTCCCTACGAGCAGTACTTC.